The rows below give T cell receptor beta chains drawn from one sample of a study of radiotherapy plus CTLA-4 blockade in lung cancer. The table came from immunoSEQ multiplex PCR; TCRdb's copy has only in-frame clones and leaves some out. Found here are roughly 54,000 clones, around 80% of them singletons; the top ten hold about 2.9%. Sequenced here: peripheral blood, sampled from a patient treated with radiotherapy plus ipilimumab. All receptors come from a human donor with non-small cell lung cancer who had a partial response to radiotherapy plus ipilimumab. Both conserved end residues are part of each CDR3. Size values are once, few and many counts, or a class for expanded clones, and some rows have none.

CAWGTGTGYEQFF TRBV30 - TRBJ2-1 13
CASSEEGGAFGTEAFF TRBV6-1 - TRBJ1-1 16
CASTHGLAGAANTGELFF TRBV7-6 few TRBJ2-2 18
CASSRTSTNEKLFF TRBV6-5 - TRBJ1-4 14
CASTPEGGAQETQYF TRBV6-1 once TRBJ2-5 15
CAWNLFWDTQETQYF TRBV30 few TRBJ2-5 15
CASSPGLAGGPSPYEQYF TRBV7-6 - - 18
CASSRVHSSYEQYF TRBV19 - - 14
CASSLGDNSYEQYF TRBV5-4 once TRBJ2-7 14
CASSLAGLADTQYF TRBV7-6 - TRBJ2-3 14